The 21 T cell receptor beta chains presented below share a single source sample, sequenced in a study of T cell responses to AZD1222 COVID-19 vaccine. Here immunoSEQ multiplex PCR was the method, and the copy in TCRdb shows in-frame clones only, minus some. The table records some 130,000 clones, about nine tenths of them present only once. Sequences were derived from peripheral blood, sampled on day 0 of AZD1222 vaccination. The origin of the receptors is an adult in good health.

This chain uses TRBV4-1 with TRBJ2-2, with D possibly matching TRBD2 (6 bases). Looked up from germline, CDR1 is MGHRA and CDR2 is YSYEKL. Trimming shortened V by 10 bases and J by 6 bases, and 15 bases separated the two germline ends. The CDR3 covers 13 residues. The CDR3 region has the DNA TGCGCCACGGGGCGGTCGGGGGCCGGGGAGCTGTTTTTT. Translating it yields CATGRSGAGELFF.

The CDR3 is CASSQMGVTGYQPQHF. CDR3 DNA: TGCGCCAGCAGCCAAATGGGGGTCACAGGTTATCAGCCCCAGCATTTT. V is TRBV4-1 and J is TRBJ1-5; the D gene is possibly TRBD1 (5 bases). The CDR3 length is 16 residues. V gave up 2 bases and J gave up 5 bases, with 16 bases separating them. Per the germline V gene, CDR1 is MGHRA and CDR2 is YSYEKL.

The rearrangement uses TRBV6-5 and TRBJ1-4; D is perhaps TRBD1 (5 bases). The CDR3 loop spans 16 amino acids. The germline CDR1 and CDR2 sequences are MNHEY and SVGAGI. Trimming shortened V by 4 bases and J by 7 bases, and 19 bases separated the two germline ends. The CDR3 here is CASSSLAGTRGEKLFF. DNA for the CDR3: TGTGCCAGCAGTTCCTTAGCCGGGACTCGTGGTGAAAAACTGTTTTTT.

The CDR3 spells CASRVAWGPWAEAFF. DNA for the CDR3: TGTGCCAGCAGGGTTGCTTGGGGCCCCTGGGCGGAAGCTTTCTTT. The chain couples TRBV7-2 to TRBJ1-1, with a possible D match to TRBD1 (5 bases). Germline V lookup: CDR1 SGHTA, CDR2 FQGNSA. The CDR3 loop spans 15 amino acids. Trimming took 6 bases from V and 8 from J, leaving 22 bases between them.

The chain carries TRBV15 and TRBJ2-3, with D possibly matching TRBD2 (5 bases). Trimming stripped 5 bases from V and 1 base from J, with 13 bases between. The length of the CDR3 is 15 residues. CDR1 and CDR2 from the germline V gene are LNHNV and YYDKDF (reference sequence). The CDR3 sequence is CATSEGLRGTDTQYF. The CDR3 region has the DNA TGTGCCACCAGCGAAGGCCTGAGGGGCACAGATACGCAGTATTTT.

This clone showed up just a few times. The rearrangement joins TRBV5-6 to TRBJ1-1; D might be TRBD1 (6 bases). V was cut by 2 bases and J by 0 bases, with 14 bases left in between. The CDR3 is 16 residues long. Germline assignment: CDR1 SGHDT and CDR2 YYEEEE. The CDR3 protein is CASSLPRQALNTEAFF. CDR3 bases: TGTGCCAGCAGCTTACCCCGACAGGCCCTGAACACTGAAGCTTTCTTT.

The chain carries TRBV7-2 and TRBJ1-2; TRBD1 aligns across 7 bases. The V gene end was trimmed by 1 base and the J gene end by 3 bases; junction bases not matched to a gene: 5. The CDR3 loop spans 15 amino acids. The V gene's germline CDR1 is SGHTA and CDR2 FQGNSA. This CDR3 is CASSLVDRTDYGYTF. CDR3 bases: TGTGCCAGCAGCTTAGTGGACAGGACGGACTATGGCTACACCTTC.

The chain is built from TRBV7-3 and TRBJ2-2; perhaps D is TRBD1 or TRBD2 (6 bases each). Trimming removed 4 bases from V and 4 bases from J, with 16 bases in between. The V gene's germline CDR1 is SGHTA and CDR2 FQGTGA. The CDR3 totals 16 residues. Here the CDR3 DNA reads TGTGCCAGCAGCTCGGGGGCCAGGGCCCGCACCGGGGAGCTGTTTTTT. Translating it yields CASSSGARARTGELFF.

The CDR3 sequence: CASSIQGTGETQYF. DNA for the CDR3: TGTGCCAGTAGTATACAGGGGACGGGGGAGACCCAGTACTTC. The chain links TRBV19 to TRBJ2-5; D perhaps matches TRBD1 (6 bases). V was shortened by 2 bases and J by 5 bases, with 12 bases between the two germline ends. Per germline, CDR1 LNHDA and CDR2 SQIVND (reference sequence). The CDR3 consists of 14 residues.

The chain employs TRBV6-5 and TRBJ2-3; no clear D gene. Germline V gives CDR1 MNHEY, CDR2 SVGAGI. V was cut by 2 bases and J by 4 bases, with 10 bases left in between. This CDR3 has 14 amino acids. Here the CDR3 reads CASSYGQLADTQYF. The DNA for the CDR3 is TGTGCCAGCAGTTACGGGCAGTTGGCAGATACGCAGTATTTT.

CDR3 DNA: TGCGCCAGCAGCCCCCTGACTAGCGGGGGGGCCCGGGATACGCAGTATTTT. Translating gives CASSPLTSGGARDTQYF. V and J are TRBV5-1 and TRBJ2-3; 14 nucleotides match TRBD2. CDR3 length: 17 residues. V shed 4 bases, J shed 6 bases, and the junction held 10 bases outside the gene matches. Looked up from germline, CDR1 is SGHRS and CDR2 is YFSETQ.

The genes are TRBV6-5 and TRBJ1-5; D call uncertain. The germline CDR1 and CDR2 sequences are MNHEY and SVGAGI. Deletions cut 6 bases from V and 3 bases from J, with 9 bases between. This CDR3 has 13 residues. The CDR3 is CASRNGINQPQHF. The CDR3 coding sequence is TGTGCCAGCAGAAACGGCATCAATCAGCCCCAGCATTTT.

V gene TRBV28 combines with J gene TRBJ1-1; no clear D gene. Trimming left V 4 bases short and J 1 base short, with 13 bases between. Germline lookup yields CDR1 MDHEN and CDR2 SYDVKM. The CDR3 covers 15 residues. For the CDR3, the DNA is TGTGCCAGCAGTTCCGTCGACAATTCGAACACTGAAGCTTTCTTT. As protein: CASSSVDNSNTEAFF. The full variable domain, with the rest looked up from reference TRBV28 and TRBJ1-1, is DVKVTQSSRYLVKRTGEKVFLECVQDMDHENMFWYRQDPGLGLRLIYFSYDVKMKEKGDIPEGYSVSREKKERFSLILESASTNQTSMYLCASSSVDNSNTEAFFGQGTRLTVV.

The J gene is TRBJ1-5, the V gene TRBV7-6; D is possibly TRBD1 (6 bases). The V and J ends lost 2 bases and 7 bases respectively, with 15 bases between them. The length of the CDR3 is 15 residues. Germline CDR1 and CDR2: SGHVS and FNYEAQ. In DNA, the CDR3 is TGTGCCAGCAGCTTAACTAACATGGGGGGCCAGCCCCAGCATTTT. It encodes CASSLTNMGGQPQHF. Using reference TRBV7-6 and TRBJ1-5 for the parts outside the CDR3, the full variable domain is GAGVSQSPRYKVTKRGQDVALRCDPISGHVSLYWYRQALGQGPEFLTYFNYEAQQDKSGLPNDRFSAERPEGSISTLTIQRTEQRDSAMYRCASSLTNMGGQPQHFGDGTRLSIL.

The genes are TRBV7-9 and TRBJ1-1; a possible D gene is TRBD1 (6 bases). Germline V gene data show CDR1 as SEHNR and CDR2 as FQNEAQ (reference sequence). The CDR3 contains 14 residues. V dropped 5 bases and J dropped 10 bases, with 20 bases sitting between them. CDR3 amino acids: CASSPGAGEGVAFF. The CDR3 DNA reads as TGTGCCAGCAGCCCCGGTGCAGGGGAGGGAGTAGCTTTCTTT.

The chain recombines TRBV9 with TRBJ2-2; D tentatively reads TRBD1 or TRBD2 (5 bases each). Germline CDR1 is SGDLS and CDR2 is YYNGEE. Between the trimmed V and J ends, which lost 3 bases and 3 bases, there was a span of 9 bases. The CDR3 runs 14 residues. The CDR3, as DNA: TGTGCCAGCAGCGAGGGACCCCACACCGGGGAGCTGTTTTTT. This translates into CASSEGPHTGELFF.

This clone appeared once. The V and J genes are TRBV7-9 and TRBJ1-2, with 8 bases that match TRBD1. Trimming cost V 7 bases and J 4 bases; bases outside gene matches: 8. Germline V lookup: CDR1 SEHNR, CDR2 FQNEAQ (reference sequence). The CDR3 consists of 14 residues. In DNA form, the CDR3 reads TGTGCCAGCAAACTAGGACAGGGAGGCTATGGCTACACCTTC. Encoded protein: CASKLGQGGYGYTF.

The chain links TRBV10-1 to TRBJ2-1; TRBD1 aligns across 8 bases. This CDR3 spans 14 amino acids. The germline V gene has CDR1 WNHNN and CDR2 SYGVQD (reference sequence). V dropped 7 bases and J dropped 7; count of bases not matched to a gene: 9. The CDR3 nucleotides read TGCGCCAGCACCCAGGACAGGGCTAGAAATGAGCAGTTCTTC. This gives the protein CASTQDRARNEQFF.

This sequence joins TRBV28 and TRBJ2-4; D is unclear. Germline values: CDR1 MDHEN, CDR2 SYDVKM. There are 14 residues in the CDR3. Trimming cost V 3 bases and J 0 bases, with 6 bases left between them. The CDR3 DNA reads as TGTGCCAGCAGTTTCGCAGTAGCCAAAAACATTCAGTACTTC. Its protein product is CASSFAVAKNIQYF.

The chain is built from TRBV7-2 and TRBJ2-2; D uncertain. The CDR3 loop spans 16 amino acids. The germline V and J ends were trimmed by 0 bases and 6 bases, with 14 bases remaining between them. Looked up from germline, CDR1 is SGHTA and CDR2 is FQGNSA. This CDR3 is CASSLAQVVSPGELFF. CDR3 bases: TGTGCCAGCAGCTTAGCGCAAGTAGTAAGCCCCGGGGAGCTGTTTTTT.

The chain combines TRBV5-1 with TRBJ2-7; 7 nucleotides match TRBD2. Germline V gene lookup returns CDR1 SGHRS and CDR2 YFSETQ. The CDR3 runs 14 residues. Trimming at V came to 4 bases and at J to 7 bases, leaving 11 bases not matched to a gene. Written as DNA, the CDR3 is TGCGCCAGCAGCCTCGACCCGGGACTACCAGAGCAGTACTTC. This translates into CASSLDPGLPEQYF.